This TCR beta chain was recovered during a study of patients and donors after allogeneic stem cell transplantation. TCRdb re-called the RT-PCR reads with MiXCR, one entry per CDR3 protein. The repertoire holds about 410,000 distinct CDR3 sequences, with 16% as singletons. This clonotype appeared many times. Germline V gene sequence: CDR1 SGHRS, CDR2 YFSETQ. V dropped 4 bases and J dropped 5 bases, with 12 bases sitting between them. CDR3 length equals 14 residues. The clonotype was recovered from a human donor who was either an allogeneic HSCT recipient or a stem cell or donor lymphocyte infusion donor (not recorded which). It is not recorded whose cells these are; they may come from a transplant donor. Sequencing used blood, either unsorted or a sorted T cell fraction (not recorded which). J is TRBJ2-2 and V is TRBV5-1, with a weak D call TRBD1 (6 bases). The CDR3 region is CASSTFTGTGELFF. In nucleotides, the CDR3 is TGCGCCAGCAGCACTTTTACAGGGACCGGGGAGCTGTTTTTT.